The present TCR beta chain was sequenced within a study of human T cells and chemical hapten exposure. The CDR3 is made up of 13 amino acids. This clonotype was observed a few times. Time point here: patch test 3, about 24 weeks after DPC sensitization. Treatment indicated: therapeutic diphenylcyclopropenone sensitization with weekly scalp DPC. In TCRdb, the RACE reads were re-called with MiXCR into one record per CDR3 protein. Of 150,000 to 200,000 distinct CDR3 sequences in the sample, under 25% were seen once. The chain uses TRBV21-1 and TRBJ1-5. TRBV21-1 is deemed a pseudogene. This material consisted of whole blood, taken in connection with sensitization to the hapten diphenylcyclopropenone (DPC). The receptor comes from a woman between 40 and 50 years old with alopecia areata. Some clones in this sample may be carry-over from other donors' samples. CDR3 sequence: CASSTRGNQPQHF. The CDR3 DNA follows: TGTGCCAGCAGCACGAGAGGCAATCAGCCCCAGCATTTT.